The 17 T cell receptor beta chains listed next were all sequenced from one sample in a study of blood T cell repertoires in COVID-19. Assay: immunoSEQ multiplex PCR; the TCRdb copy retains only in-frame clones and omits some. The table records approximately 340,000 clones, about nine tenths of them present only once. Input material: PBMCs or T cells enriched from blood (not recorded which). The receptors derive from a woman aged 40 to 50 who had been exposed to COVID-19.

This chain connects TRBV19 to TRBJ1-5, with 8 bases fitting TRBD1. This CDR3 region has 17 residues. V lost 0 bases, J lost 4 bases, and 8 bases stayed unmatched. The germline V gene has CDR1 LNHDA and CDR2 SQIVND (reference sequence). For the CDR3, the DNA is TGTGCCAGTAGTATAGATCTATGGACAGGGTCAAATCAGCCCCAGCATTTT. Translation gives CASSIDLWTGSNQPQHF.

This sequence joins TRBV7-3 and TRBJ2-1, with D unclear. V was trimmed by 2 bases and J by 9 bases, leaving 11 bases between them. This CDR3 is 13 amino acids long. Per germline, CDR1 SGHTA and CDR2 FQGTGA. CDR3 in amino acids: CASSLGLASEQFF. DNA for the CDR3: TGTGCCAGCAGCTTAGGCCTTGCTAGTGAGCAGTTCTTC.

The chain employs TRBV7-2 and TRBJ2-3; possibly TRBD2 for D (7 bases). This CDR3 has 14 amino acids. The germline V and J ends were trimmed by 0 bases and 9 bases, with 13 bases remaining between them. Germline V gene lookup returns CDR1 SGHTA and CDR2 FQGNSA. CDR3 sequence (DNA): TGTGCCAGCAGCTTAGCGGGGGGGCCGCAAACGCAGTATTTT. Encoded protein: CASSLAGGPQTQYF. Full variable domain (missing parts from reference TRBV7-2 and TRBJ2-3): GAGVSQSPSNKVTEKGKDVELRCDPISGHTALYWYRQSLGQGLEFLIYFQGNSAPDKSGLPSDRFSAERTGGSVSTLTIQRTQQEDSAVYLCASSLAGGPQTQYFGPGTRLTVL.

The CDR3 spells CASSRTGSGNTEAFF. The CDR3 coding sequence is TGTGCCAGTAGTAGAACAGGATCTGGGAACACTGAAGCTTTCTTT. V gene TRBV19 combines with J gene TRBJ1-1, with D tentatively TRBD1 (5 bases). This CDR3 has 15 amino acids. The V and J ends lost 4 bases and 1 base respectively, with 13 bases between them. The germline CDR1 and CDR2 sequences are LNHDA and SQIVND (reference sequence).

V usage is TRBV19 and J usage is TRBJ1-5, with TRBD1 matching 9 bases. CDR1 is LNHDA and CDR2 is SQIVND in the germline V gene (reference sequence). V lost 3 bases to trimming and J lost 7 bases; unmatched junction nucleotides: 13. There are 17 residues in the CDR3. CDR3 DNA sequence: TGTGCCAGTAGTATCCCGCCCGGACAGGGGTACGGGCAGCCCCAGCATTTT. Protein: CASSIPPGQGYGQPQHF.

The CDR3 reads CASSALHEDRGRPLYEQYF. The CDR3 nucleotides read TGTGCCAGCAGCGCCCTACACGAGGACAGGGGGCGCCCCCTCTACGAGCAGTACTTC. The V gene is TRBV7-2, the J gene TRBJ2-7; TRBD1 aligns across 11 bases. The CDR3 is 19 residues long. CDR1 is SGHTA, CDR2 FQGNSA, per germline. Losses at the gene ends were 5 bases for V and 3 bases for J; bases not matched to a gene: 18.

J is TRBJ2-1 and V is TRBV7-2; D is perhaps TRBD2 (5 bases). The CDR3 consists of 14 residues. V shed 4 bases and J shed 5 bases, with 12 bases lying between them. Germline CDR1 is SGHTA and CDR2 is FQGNSA. The CDR3 region is CASSWISDDNEQFF. As DNA, the CDR3 is TGTGCCAGCAGCTGGATTAGCGATGACAATGAGCAGTTCTTC.

This chain joins TRBV5-6 and TRBJ1-2; D remains ambiguous. CDR1 and CDR2 (germline): SGHDT, YYEEEE. Trimming cost V 0 bases and J 5 bases, with 11 bases left between them. CDR3 length: 14 residues. CDR3 sequence (DNA): TGTGCCAGCAGCTTGGACAGCGGCCAATATGGCTACACCTTC. It yields the protein CASSLDSGQYGYTF.

The chain is built from TRBV30 and TRBJ1-1, with a weak D call TRBD1 (5 bases). V dropped 0 bases and J dropped 3 bases, with 11 bases sitting between them. CDR3 length equals 14 residues. Germline lookup yields CDR1 GTSNPN and CDR2 SVGIG (reference sequence). In DNA, the CDR3 is TGTGCCTGGAGTGTATTCAGGGCTGACACTGAAGCTTTCTTT. It translates to CAWSVFRADTEAFF.

This clone was seen once. The J gene is TRBJ2-5, the V gene TRBV24-1; 7 bases are shared with TRBD1. This CDR3 has 14 amino acids. Per germline, CDR1 KGHDR and CDR2 SFDVKD. V trimming: 4 bases; J trimming: 5 bases; junction bases outside the gene matches: 6. The CDR3 protein is CATSDPTGYETQYF. The DNA of the CDR3 is TGTGCCACCAGTGACCCGACAGGGTACGAGACCCAGTACTTC.

Only a few counts were recorded for this clone. The V call is TRBV5-6, the J call TRBJ1-1, with D unclear. Germline V gives CDR1 SGHDT, CDR2 YYEEEE. The CDR3 runs 12 residues. Between the trimmed V and J ends, which lost 4 bases and 7 bases, there was a span of 11 bases. DNA for the CDR3: TGTGCCAGCAGCCGCCCAACTAGTGAAGCTTTCTTT. It specifies CASSRPTSEAFF.

In its sample, this clone was seen once. The sample contains more than one DNA sequence encoding this CDR3. The J gene is TRBJ1-1, the V gene TRBV27; no firm D call. There are 13 residues in the CDR3. V lost 3 bases and J 2 bases, leaving 7 bases between the germline ends. CDR1 and CDR2 from the germline V gene are MNHEY and SMNVEV (reference sequence). CDR3 bases: TGTGCCAGCAGTTTCGCAGGTAACACTGAAGCTTTCTTT. It encodes CASSFAGNTEAFF.

This rearrangement joins TRBV12-3 or TRBV12-4 to TRBJ1-2; D gene unclear. The CDR3 is 12 residues long. The V and J ends lost 5 bases and 0 bases respectively, with 4 bases between them. This chain's CDR3 is CASSQTNYGYTF. CDR3 DNA sequence: TGTGCCAGCAGTCAAACTAACTATGGCTACACCTTC.

The chain has TRBV2 and TRBJ2-3; D may be TRBD2 (5 bases). The CDR3 runs to 11 residues. Trimming pared 11 bases from V and 10 bases from J, leaving 16 bases between. Germline V gives CDR1 SNHLY, CDR2 FYNNEI. CDR3 DNA: TGTGCCGGCTCACTAGGGCTTGCGCAGTATTTT. It is translated as CAGSLGLAQYF. Filled out from reference TRBV2 and TRBJ2-3, the complete variable domain reads EPEVTQTPSHQVTQMGQEVILRCVPISNHLYFYWYRQILGQKVEFLVSFYNNEISEKSEIFDDQFSVERPDGSNFTLKIRSTKLEDSAMYFCAGSLGLAQYFGPGTRLTVL.

The V gene is TRBV30, the J gene TRBJ2-3, with 9 bases fitting TRBD2. The junction had 11 bases not matched to a gene; V was cut back by 4 bases and J by 6 bases. The germline V gene encodes CDR1 GTSNPN and CDR2 SVGIG (reference sequence). The CDR3 has 15 residues. The CDR3 DNA reads TGTGCCTGGACCACCCAACTAGCGGGTTCGGATACGCAGTATTTT. It yields the protein CAWTTQLAGSDTQYF.

The chain links TRBV6-5 to TRBJ1-5, with 9 bases matching TRBD1. With V trimmed by 9 bases and J by 4 bases, 7 bases remained unmatched. The germline CDR1 and CDR2 sequences are MNHEY and SVGAGI. The CDR3 totals 14 residues. The CDR3 reads CASSMGQGNQPQHF. The CDR3 DNA reads TGTGCCAGTTCTATGGGACAGGGAAATCAGCCCCAGCATTTT.

The V call is TRBV5-6, the J call TRBJ1-4; no definite D call. This CDR3 comprises 14 residues. Trimming removed 3 bases from V and 6 bases from J, with 12 bases in between. Germline loops: CDR1 SGHDT, CDR2 YYEEEE. Here the CDR3 reads CASSSTNLDEKLFF. The CDR3 DNA sequence: TGTGCCAGCAGCTCGACAAATTTGGATGAAAAACTGTTTTTT.